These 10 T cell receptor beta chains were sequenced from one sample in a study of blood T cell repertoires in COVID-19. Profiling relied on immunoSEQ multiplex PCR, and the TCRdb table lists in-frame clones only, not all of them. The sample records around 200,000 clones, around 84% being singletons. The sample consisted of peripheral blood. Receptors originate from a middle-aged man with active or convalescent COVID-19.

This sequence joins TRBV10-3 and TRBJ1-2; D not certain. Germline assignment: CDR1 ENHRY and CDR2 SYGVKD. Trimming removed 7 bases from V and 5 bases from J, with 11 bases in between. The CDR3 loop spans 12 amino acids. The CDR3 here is CAITEEGYGYTF. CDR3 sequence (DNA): TGTGCCATCACCGAGGAGGGATATGGCTACACCTTC.

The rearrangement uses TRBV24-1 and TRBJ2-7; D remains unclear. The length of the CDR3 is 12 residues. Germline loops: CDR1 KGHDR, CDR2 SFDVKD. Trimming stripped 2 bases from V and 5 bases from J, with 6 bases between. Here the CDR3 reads CATSDSSDEQYF. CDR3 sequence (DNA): TGTGCCACCAGTGATTCCTCGGACGAGCAGTACTTC.

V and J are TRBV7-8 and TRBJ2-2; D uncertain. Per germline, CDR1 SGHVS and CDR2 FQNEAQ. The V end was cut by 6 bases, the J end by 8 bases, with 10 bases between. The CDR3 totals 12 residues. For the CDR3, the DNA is TGTGCCAGCAGTAGTCCCGGGGGGGAGCTGTTTTTT. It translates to CASSSPGGELFF.

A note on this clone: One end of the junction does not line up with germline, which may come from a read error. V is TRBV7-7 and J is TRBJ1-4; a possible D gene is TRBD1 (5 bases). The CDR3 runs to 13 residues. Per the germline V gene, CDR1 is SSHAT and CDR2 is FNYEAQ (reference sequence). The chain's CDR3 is CASSPGSGEKLFF. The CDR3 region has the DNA TGTGCTAGCAGTCCAGGGTCAGGAGAAAAACTGTTTTTT.

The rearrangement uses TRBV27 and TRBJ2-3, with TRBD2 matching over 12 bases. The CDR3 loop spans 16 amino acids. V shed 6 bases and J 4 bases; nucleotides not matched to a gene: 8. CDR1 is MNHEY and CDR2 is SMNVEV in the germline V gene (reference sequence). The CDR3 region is CASSAHLAGGPDTQYF. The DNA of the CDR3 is TGTGCCAGCAGCGCCCACCTAGCGGGGGGGCCAGATACGCAGTATTTT.

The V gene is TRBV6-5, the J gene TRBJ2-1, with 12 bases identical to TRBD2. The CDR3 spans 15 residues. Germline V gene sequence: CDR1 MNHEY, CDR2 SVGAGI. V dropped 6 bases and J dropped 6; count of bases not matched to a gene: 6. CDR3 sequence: CASSPSSGGANEQFF. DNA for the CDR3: TGTGCCAGCAGCCCCTCTAGCGGGGGGGCCAATGAGCAGTTCTTC.

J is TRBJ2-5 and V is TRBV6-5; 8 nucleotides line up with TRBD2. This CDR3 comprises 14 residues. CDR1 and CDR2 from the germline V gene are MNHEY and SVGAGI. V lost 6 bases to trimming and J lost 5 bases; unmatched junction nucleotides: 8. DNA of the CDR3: TGTGCCAGCAGAGATCCGGGGGGGCTCGAGACCCAGTACTTC. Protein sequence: CASRDPGGLETQYF.

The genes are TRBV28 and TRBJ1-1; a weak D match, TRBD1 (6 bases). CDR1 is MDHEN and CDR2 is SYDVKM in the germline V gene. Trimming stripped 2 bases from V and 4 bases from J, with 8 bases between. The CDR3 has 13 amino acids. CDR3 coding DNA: TGTGCCAGCAGTTTAACAGGGTCCACTGAAGCTTTCTTT. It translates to CASSLTGSTEAFF. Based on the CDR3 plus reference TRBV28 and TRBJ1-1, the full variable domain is DVKVTQSSRYLVKRTGEKVFLECVQDMDHENMFWYRQDPGLGLRLIYFSYDVKMKEKGDIPEGYSVSREKKERFSLILESASTNQTSMYLCASSLTGSTEAFFGQGTRLTVV.

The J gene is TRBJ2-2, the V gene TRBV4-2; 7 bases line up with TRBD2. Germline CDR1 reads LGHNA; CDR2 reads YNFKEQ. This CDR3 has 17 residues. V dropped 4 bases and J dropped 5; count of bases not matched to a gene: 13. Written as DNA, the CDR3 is TGTGCCAGCAGCCCGGATGGGGGGGGACTTAAAACCGGGGAGCTGTTTTTT. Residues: CASSPDGGGLKTGELFF.

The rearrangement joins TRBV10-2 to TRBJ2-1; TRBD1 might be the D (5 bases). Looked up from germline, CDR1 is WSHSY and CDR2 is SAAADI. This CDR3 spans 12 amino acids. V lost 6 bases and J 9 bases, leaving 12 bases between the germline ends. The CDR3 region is CASRDNYGEQFF. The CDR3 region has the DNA TGCGCCAGCAGGGACAATTACGGTGAGCAGTTCTTC.